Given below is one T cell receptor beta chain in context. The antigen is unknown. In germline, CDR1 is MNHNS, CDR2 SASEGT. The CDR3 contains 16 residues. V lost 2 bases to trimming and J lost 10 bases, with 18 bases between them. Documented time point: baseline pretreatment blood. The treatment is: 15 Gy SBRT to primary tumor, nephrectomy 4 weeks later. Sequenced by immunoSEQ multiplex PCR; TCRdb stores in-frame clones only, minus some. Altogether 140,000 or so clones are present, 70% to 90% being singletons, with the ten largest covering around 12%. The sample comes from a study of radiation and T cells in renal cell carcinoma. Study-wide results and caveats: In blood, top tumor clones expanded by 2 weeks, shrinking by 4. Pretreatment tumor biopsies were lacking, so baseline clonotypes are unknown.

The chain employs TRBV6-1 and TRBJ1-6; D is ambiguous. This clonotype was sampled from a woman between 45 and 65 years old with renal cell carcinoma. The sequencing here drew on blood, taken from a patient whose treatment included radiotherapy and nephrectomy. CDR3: CASSENSGVIGSPLHF. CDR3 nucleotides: TGTGCCAGCAGTGAAAATTCCGGAGTGATTGGGTCACCCCTCCACTTT.